The T cell receptor (beta chain) under discussion was sequenced for a study of cytotoxic CD8 clonotypes in ibrutinib-treated CLL. Study context: The study included about 11 relapsed/refractory and 15 treatment-naive patients; roughly 17 had IGHV unmutated disease. Samples showed on average around 240,000 productive templates and 90,000 or so productive rearrangements. Study-wide findings and caveats: Clonality correlated strongly with circulating CD8+ T cells and exceeded age-matched healthy donors at baseline. Public clonotypes (which were uncommon) either contracted or remained stable on treatment.

Germline CDR1 reads SGHAT; CDR2 reads FQNNGV. V lost 0 bases to trimming and J lost 4 bases, with 12 bases between them. The CDR3 loop spans 15 amino acids. TCRdb's copy holds only in-frame clones and misses some; the assay was immunoSEQ multiplex PCR. The data contain approximately 130,000 clones, approximately 80% of them singletons. Note on this clone: Its antigen remains unidentified.

This clonotype was sampled from a human donor with chronic lymphocytic leukemia. The source was PBMCs, collected after 24 months of ibrutinib treatment. This chain connects TRBV11-2 to TRBJ1-2, with a possible D match to TRBD1 (5 bases). For the CDR3, the DNA is TGTGCCAGCAGCTTAGAAGGGGCCTGGGGCTATGGCTACACCTTC. It specifies CASSLEGAWGYGYTF.